The present entry profiles one T cell receptor beta chain with its context. Antigen unknown. The sample originates from a study of T-cell memory formation after mild COVID-19. Notes on the study in general: Within pre-infection memory, some responding clones were found, suggesting cross-reactive memory joined.

Trimming removed 0 bases from V and 4 bases from J, with 13 bases in between. This CDR3 contains 16 residues. TCRdb used MiXCR to reprocess the 5' RACE reads, holding one entry per CDR3 protein. The data contain 200,000 to 300,000 distinct CDR3 sequences, 9.4% of them seen just once; the ten biggest clones take up roughly 21%. V and J are TRBV12-3 or TRBV12-4 and TRBJ1-5, with unresolved D. The TCR sequence derives from a man between 18 and 35 years old who had mild COVID-19 (a few samples of this study predate the infection). Cell type and time point are not known. The specimen sequenced was PBMCs or a T cell subset sorted from them (not recorded which). CDR3 sequence: CASSLALGLVNQPQHF. The CDR3 nucleotides are TGTGCCAGCAGTTTAGCGCTGGGATTGGTGAATCAGCCCCAGCATTTT.